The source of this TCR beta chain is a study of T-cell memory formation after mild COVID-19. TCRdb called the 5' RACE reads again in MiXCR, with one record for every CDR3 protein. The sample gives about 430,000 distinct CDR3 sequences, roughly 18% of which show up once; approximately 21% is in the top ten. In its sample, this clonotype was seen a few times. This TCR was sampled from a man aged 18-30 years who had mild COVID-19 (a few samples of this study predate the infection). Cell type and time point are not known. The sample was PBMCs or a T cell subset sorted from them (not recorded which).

In nucleotides, the CDR3 is TGTGCCAGCTCACCATCGGTAGGGGAGCACCGAAACACCATATATTTT. It encodes CASSPSVGEHRNTIYF. J is TRBJ1-3 and V is TRBV18; possibly TRBD1 for D (5 bases). Looked up from germline, CDR1 is KGHSH and CDR2 is LQKENI. The CDR3 contains 16 residues. V was trimmed by 2 bases and J by 5 bases, leaving 16 bases between them.